The 19 T cell receptor beta chains below were found in one sample sequenced in a study of T-cell reconstitution after alpha-beta-depleted transplantation in children. Molecular barcoding with unique molecular identifiers was used for the TCRbeta library. From the PCR reads, TCRdb called clonotypes with MiXCR, one entry per CDR3 protein. Counted here are some 500,000 distinct CDR3 sequences, around 20% occurring once; the ten biggest clones make up over 3%. The sample in question was PBMCs from the stem cell graft donor, obtained from the stem cell graft. These TCRs come from a human donor who donated a stem cell graft to a child with acute lymphoblastic leukemia.

The V call is TRBV6-4, the J call TRBJ2-1, with 11 bases identical to TRBD2. This CDR3 comprises 15 residues. The germline gives CDR1 MRHNA, CDR2 SNTAGT. V shed 5 bases and J 8 bases; nucleotides not matched to a gene: 8. The CDR3 sequence: CASSQVSGRVDEQFF. The CDR3 DNA is TGTGCCAGCAGTCAAGTTAGCGGGAGGGTAGATGAGCAGTTCTTC.

V gene TRBV20-1 combines with J gene TRBJ2-1, with TRBD2 identical over 15 bases. Germline CDR1 DFQATT, CDR2 SNEGSKA (reference sequence). V lost 5 bases, J lost 6 bases, and 2 bases stayed unmatched. The CDR3 sequence is 14 residues long. The DNA for the CDR3 is TGCAGTGCTGGACTAGCGGGAGGGCCCAATGAGCAGTTCTTC. It translates to CSAGLAGGPNEQFF.

This clonotype was seen more than once but under ten times. The chain employs TRBV5-1 and TRBJ2-3, with TRBD2 matching over 8 bases. The CDR3 runs 17 residues. Germline CDR1 SGHRS, CDR2 YFSETQ. Losses at the gene ends were 4 bases for V and 4 bases for J; bases not matched to a gene: 14. The CDR3 loop is CASSVKFVGGRPDTQYF. Here the CDR3 DNA reads TGCGCCAGCAGCGTGAAATTCGTCGGCGGGAGGCCAGATACGCAGTATTTT.

This clonotype has just a few counts. This chain links TRBV2 with TRBJ2-5; 14 nucleotides agree with TRBD2. Germline V lookup: CDR1 SNHLY, CDR2 FYNNEI. The CDR3 runs 17 residues. With 0 bases clipped from V and 11 bases from J, the junction kept 11 bases outside the gene matches. CDR3 in amino acids: CASSEAFPGLAGGTQYF. The CDR3, as DNA: TGTGCCAGCAGTGAAGCTTTCCCCGGACTAGCGGGGGGCACGCAGTACTTC. Full variable domain (missing parts from reference TRBV2 and TRBJ2-5): EPEVTQTPSHQVTQMGQEVILRCVPISNHLYFYWYRQILGQKVEFLVSFYNNEISEKSEIFDDQFSVERPDGSNFTLKIRSTKLEDSAMYFCASSEAFPGLAGGTQYFGPGTRLLVL.

This chain connects TRBV19 to TRBJ1-5; D remains ambiguous. V shed 3 bases and J shed 0 bases, with 9 bases lying between them. Germline V gene lookup returns CDR1 LNHDA and CDR2 SQIVND (reference sequence). The CDR3 extends over 15 amino acids. CDR3 amino acids: CASSIDRDSNQPQHF. The DNA for the CDR3 is TGTGCCAGTAGTATCGACCGGGATAGCAATCAGCCCCAGCATTTT. The entire variable domain, with the rest obtained from reference TRBV19 and TRBJ1-5, is as follows: DGGITQSPKYLFRKEGQNVTLSCEQNLNHDAMYWYRQDPGQGLRLIYYSQIVNDFQKGDIAEGYSVSREKKESFPLTVTSAQKNPTAFYLCASSIDRDSNQPQHFGDGTRLSIL.

This chain links TRBV5-1 with TRBJ2-2; 10 bases agree with TRBD2. The CDR3 runs to 16 residues. Trimming at V came to 4 bases and at J to 7 bases, leaving 10 bases not matched to a gene. From germline, CDR1 is SGHRS and CDR2 YFSETQ. The CDR3, as DNA: TGCGCCAGCAGCACAAATAGCGGGAGGACTGTCGGGGAGCTGTTTTTT. It yields the protein CASSTNSGRTVGELFF.

This clonotype appeared a few times. The rearrangement links TRBV5-1 to TRBJ2-5; D might be TRBD1 (5 bases). The V gene's germline CDR1 is SGHRS and CDR2 YFSETQ. Trimming removed 1 base from V and 7 bases from J, with 11 bases in between. This CDR3 has 13 amino acids. As DNA, the CDR3 is TGCGCCAGCAGCTTGTCCCAGGGTGGGACCCAGTACTTC. It codes for CASSLSQGGTQYF.

The chain uses TRBV15 and TRBJ2-2; 8 bases line up with TRBD2. The CDR3 length is 16 residues. V shed 2 bases, J shed 5 bases, and the junction held 7 bases outside the gene matches. Germline CDR1 and CDR2: LNHNV and YYDKDF (reference sequence). CDR3 region: CATSRQRELRTGELFF. The CDR3 DNA is TGTGCCACCAGCAGACAGCGGGAGTTGAGGACCGGGGAGCTGTTTTTT.

This clonotype was picked up a small number of times. This chain joins TRBV18 and TRBJ2-7; perhaps D is TRBD1 or TRBD2 (5 bases each). The germline gives CDR1 KGHSH, CDR2 LQKENI. The CDR3 runs to 16 residues. V was cut by 3 bases and J by 5 bases, with 20 bases left in between. Here the CDR3 reads CASSPISGFGGDEQYF. Here the CDR3 DNA reads TGTGCCAGCTCACCCATCTCCGGGTTTGGGGGAGACGAGCAGTACTTC.

Note on this clonotype: At one end the junction does not follow the germline gene, possibly because of a read error. This chain uses TRBV2 with TRBJ2-1, with D possibly TRBD2 on 6 matching bases. Germline assignment: CDR1 SNHLY and CDR2 FYNNEI. This CDR3 region has 13 residues. The CDR3 nucleotides are TGTGCCAGTGGCGGGGTCTCCTACCATGAGCAGTTCTTC. Residues: CASGGVSYHEQFF. The variable domain in full, with the rest retrieved from reference TRBV2 and TRBJ2-1, is EPEVTQTPSHQVTQMGQEVILRCVPISNHLYFYWYRQILGQKVEFLVSFYNNEISEKSEIFDDQFSVERPDGSNFTLKIRSTKLEDSAMYFCASGGVSYHEQFFGPGTRLTVL.

This clonotype was observed once. This chain connects TRBV18 to TRBJ2-7; D possibly corresponds to TRBD2 (6 bases). CDR3 length: 15 amino acids. The germline gives CDR1 KGHSH, CDR2 LQKENI. V was trimmed by 4 bases and J by 4 bases, leaving 17 bases between them. The CDR3 region is CASSLPGLDPYEQYF. DNA for the CDR3: TGTGCCAGCTCACTCCCGGGACTGGACCCATACGAGCAGTACTTC.

In its sample, this clonotype was seen a few times. The chain is built from TRBV12-5 and TRBJ2-5; no clear D gene. Germline V gives CDR1 LGHNT, CDR2 FRNRAP. The CDR3 sequence is 12 residues long. The V end was cut by 3 bases, the J end by 5 bases, with 7 bases between. The CDR3 spells CASGFSSETQYF. The CDR3 DNA is TGTGCTAGTGGTTTCAGCAGTGAGACCCAGTACTTC.

Ten or more counts support this clonotype. The chain recombines TRBV7-8 with TRBJ2-5; the match to TRBD2 covers 15 bases. V was pared by 0 bases and J by 4 bases, with 6 bases of the junction left unmatched. This CDR3 is 18 amino acids long. CDR1 is SGHVS, CDR2 FQNEAQ, per germline. The CDR3, as DNA: TGTGCCAGCAGCTTAGCCATTAAGGGACTAGCGGGAGGAGAGACCCAGTACTTC. Protein product: CASSLAIKGLAGGETQYF.

V is TRBV7-8 and J is TRBJ2-7; 8 bases are shared with TRBD2. This CDR3 comprises 16 residues. Germline CDR1 is SGHVS and CDR2 is FQNEAQ. With V trimmed by 5 bases and J by 6 bases, 15 bases remained unmatched. This chain's CDR3 is CASSPTRIAGYGEQYF. In DNA form, the CDR3 reads TGTGCCAGCAGCCCTACCCGAATAGCGGGATACGGCGAGCAGTACTTC.

The chain recombines TRBV11-2 with TRBJ2-1, with D perhaps TRBD1 (5 bases). V was clipped by 1 base and J by 3 bases, with 13 bases between them. CDR3 size: 16 residues. In germline, CDR1 is SGHAT, CDR2 FQNNGV. The CDR3 DNA follows: TGTGCCAGCAGCTTAGTAGGCCAGGGCTTCTACAATGAGCAGTTCTTC. This translates into CASSLVGQGFYNEQFF.

This clonotype was seen repeatedly, ten times or more. This chain connects TRBV6-2 or TRBV6-3 to TRBJ2-2; 10 bases are a match to TRBD2. This CDR3 is built from 17 residues. Germline V gene data show CDR1 as MNHEY and CDR2 as SVGEGT. With V trimmed by 4 bases and J by 0 bases, 5 bases remained unmatched. CDR3 DNA sequence: TGTGCCAGCAGTTTCCAACTAGCGGGACCGAACACCGGGGAGCTGTTTTTT. It specifies CASSFQLAGPNTGELFF.

The sample holds a few counts of this clonotype. This CDR3 reads CASGLVRQRAGNEQFF. The CDR3 coding sequence is TGTGCTAGTGGTTTGGTGCGACAGAGAGCGGGGAATGAGCAGTTCTTC. The J gene is TRBJ2-1, the V gene TRBV12-5; TRBD2 matches at 7 bases. V was pared by 0 bases and J by 7 bases, with 9 bases of the junction left unmatched. Germline V gene data show CDR1 as LGHNT and CDR2 as FRNRAP. The CDR3 consists of 16 residues.

The gene calls are TRBV19 and TRBJ1-5, with D possibly being TRBD1 (6 bases). Germline V gives CDR1 LNHDA, CDR2 SQIVND (reference sequence). V lost 0 bases, J lost 4 bases, and 10 bases lay in between. The CDR3 totals 15 residues. The CDR3 nucleotides are TGTGCCAGTAGTATAGACAGGGGAGGAAATCAGCCCCAGCATTTT. It translates to CASSIDRGGNQPQHF.

This clonotype has only a few counts. V and J are TRBV4-1 and TRBJ2-1; TRBD1 matches 12 bases. The CDR3 sequence is 15 residues long. The trim removed 4 bases at V and 8 bases at J, leaving 6 bases unmatched. Germline V gene data show CDR1 as MGHRA and CDR2 as YSYEKL. The CDR3 region is CASSPTGTGGYEQFF. The CDR3 region has the DNA TGCGCCAGCAGCCCCACCGGGACAGGGGGCTATGAGCAGTTCTTC.